This TCR beta chain is from a study of a mutant IDH1 vaccine in newly diagnosed glioma. Study context: Radiotherapy alone preceded vaccination by 4-6 weeks; alternatively, vaccination started with temozolomide cycles.

In this sample, this clone turned up a few times. Its cognate antigen is unknown. Study-level findings and limits: Of the patients, 80% to 95% had vaccine-induced immune responses.

The time point is: week 23, last vaccination. A 20-mer mutant IDH1 peptide at 300 ug was injected subcutaneously with topical imiquimod. TCRdb's table, derived via immunoSEQ multiplex PCR, lists solely in-frame clones and lacks some. Counted here are roughly 52,000 clones, roughly 80% occurring once; the ten biggest clones make up roughly 6%. Germline V CDR1 and CDR2: SGHNT, YYREEE (reference sequence). The CDR3 runs 13 residues. Trimming took 4 bases from V and 4 from J, leaving 10 bases between them. Sequenced material: PBMCs, taken from a glioma patient whose treatment included an IDH1 peptide vaccine. This chain links TRBV5-4 with TRBJ2-3; D not resolved. This receptor was taken from a middle-aged man with glioma. Here the CDR3 DNA reads TGTGCCAGCAGCATGACTGGATCAGATACGCAGTATTTT. Translated: CASSMTGSDTQYF.